Listed below are T cell receptor beta chains from one sample, sequenced in a study of blood T cell repertoires in COVID-19. Profiling relied on immunoSEQ multiplex PCR, and the TCRdb table lists in-frame clones only, not all of them. The table lists roughly 38,000 clones, around 80% of them singletons. Sequenced material: peripheral blood. These receptors originate from a man between 60 and 75 years old with active COVID-19. Each CDR3 is given with its conserved first and last residue. Fields, in order: J gene, clone size, D gene, V gene, CDR3 DNA, CDR3 protein. A D gene is named only where the DNA matches it firmly. The size of a clone is reported for some rows only, either as once, few or many, or as a class for expanded clones.

J: TRBJ2-1; size: -; D: TRBD1; V: TRBV29-1; DNA: TGCAGCGCGACGGACAGGGGGCGAGGCAATGAGCAGTTCTTC; CDR3: CSATDRGRGNEQFF
J: TRBJ2-7; size: once; D: -; V: TRBV2; DNA: TGTGCCAGCAATCGGGGGATTGCTTACGAGCAGTACTTC; CDR3: CASNRGIAYEQYF
J: TRBJ1-1; size: -; D: -; V: TRBV18; DNA: TGTGCCAGCTCCCTCAACGGGAACACTGAAGCTTTCTTT; CDR3: CASSLNGNTEAFF
J: TRBJ1-6; size: once; D: -; V: TRBV19; DNA: TGTGCCAGTAGTATGAGCTACACTGGTGGGCTAGGGGATTCACCCCTCCACTTT; CDR3: CASSMSYTGGLGDSPLHF
J: TRBJ2-1; size: -; D: TRBD2; V: TRBV6-4; DNA: TGTGCCAGCAGTGCGTCTAGCGGGGGCTACAATGAGCAGTTCTTC; CDR3: CASSASSGGYNEQFF
J: TRBJ2-3; size: -; D: TRBD2; V: TRBV28; DNA: TGTGCCAGCAGTTTATGGCTAGCGGGAGGGGGCACAGATACGCAGTATTTT; CDR3: CASSLWLAGGGTDTQYF
J: TRBJ2-1; size: -; D: TRBD2; V: TRBV28; DNA: TGTGCCAGCAGACCCCTCGTAGCGGGAGGGCCGAGGTACAATGAGCAGTTCTTC; CDR3: CASRPLVAGGPRYNEQFF
J: TRBJ1-1; size: -; D: -; V: TRBV7-9; DNA: TGTGCCAGCAGCTTAGGTGCGGGGCGTACTGAAGCTTTCTTT; CDR3: CASSLGAGRTEAFF
J: TRBJ2-7; size: few; D: TRBD1; V: TRBV6-5; DNA: TGTGCCAGCAGACCCGGGACAGGGCTCTCCTACGAGCAGTACTTC; CDR3: CASRPGTGLSYEQYF
J: TRBJ1-2; size: -; D: -; V: TRBV7-2; DNA: TGTGCCAGCAGCTTAGCCCCCGGCTCTCCGGGGGGCTACACCTTC; CDR3: CASSLAPGSPGGYTF
J: TRBJ1-1; size: -; D: -; V: TRBV19; DNA: TGTGCCAGTAGTATAGAACCGAGGATCGACACTGAAGCTTTCTTT; CDR3: CASSIEPRIDTEAFF
J: TRBJ1-3; size: few; D: TRBD1; V: TRBV11-2; DNA: TGTGCCAGCAGCTCCCTGCGACTAGACAGGGGATACACCATATATTTT; CDR3: CASSSLRLDRGYTIYF
J: TRBJ2-7; size: -; D: TRBD2; V: TRBV5-4; DNA: TGTGCCAGCAGACCTGGGACTAGCGGAGGAAGCTCCTACGAGCAGTACTTC; CDR3: CASRPGTSGGSSYEQYF
J: TRBJ1-4; size: -; D: TRBD1; V: TRBV30; DNA: TGTGCCTGGAGTGCGGGGACAGCAACTAATGAAAAACTGTTTTTT; CDR3: CAWSAGTATNEKLFF
J: TRBJ1-4; size: -; D: TRBD1; V: TRBV4-2; DNA: TGTGCCAGCAGCCAAGCGACCGGGACAGGGTTCGGAAAACTGTTTTTT; CDR3: CASSQATGTGFGKLFF
J: TRBJ2-2; size: -; D: TRBD2; V: TRBV28; DNA: TGTGCCAGCAGTTTATGGTTTAGCGGGAATGAAGAGGAGCTGTTTTTT; CDR3: CASSLWFSGNEEELFF
J: TRBJ1-5; size: -; D: TRBD1; V: TRBV19; DNA: TGTGCCAGTGGACAGGGACGGAGCAATCAGCCCCAGCATTTT; CDR3: CASGQGRSNQPQHF
J: TRBJ2-3; size: -; D: -; V: TRBV4-1; DNA: TGCGCCAGCAGCCAAGGCATTAGCGGTTCTAGCACAGATACGCAGTATTTT; CDR3: CASSQGISGSSTDTQYF
J: TRBJ2-3; size: -; D: -; V: TRBV10-3; DNA: TGTGCCATTCGGGACTTCAGCACAGATACGCAGTATTTT; CDR3: CAIRDFSTDTQYF
J: TRBJ2-3; size: -; D: TRBD2; V: TRBV7-2; DNA: TGTGCCAGCAGCTTAATGGCTAGCGGGGGGTTGGGAGATACGCAGTATTTT; CDR3: CASSLMASGGLGDTQYF
J: TRBJ2-1; size: few; D: -; V: TRBV4-3; DNA: TGCGCCAGCAGCCAAGATTGGAGTGAGCAGTTCTTC; CDR3: CASSQDWSEQFF
J: TRBJ1-2; size: -; D: -; V: TRBV25-1; DNA: TGTGCCAGCAGTGCGGACACTTTAGGCTACACCTTC; CDR3: CASSADTLGYTF
J: TRBJ1-6; size: -; D: -; V: TRBV6-5; DNA: TGTGCCAGCAGAAGGGGAAATTCACCCCTCCACTTT; CDR3: CASRRGNSPLHF
J: TRBJ1-3; size: -; D: -; V: TRBV4-1; DNA: TGCGCCAGCAGCCAAGAAATGGCGGCTCCTGGAAACACCATATATTTT; CDR3: CASSQEMAAPGNTIYF
J: TRBJ2-2; size: -; D: -; V: TRBV4-2; DNA: TGTGCCAGCAGCCAAGATGTACTAGCCGGCGGGGAGCTGTTTTTT; CDR3: CASSQDVLAGGELFF
J: TRBJ2-4; size: -; D: TRBD1; V: TRBV19; DNA: TGTGCCAGTAGTGTCCTCCGGACAGGGTCAAACATTCAGTACTTC; CDR3: CASSVLRTGSNIQYF
J: TRBJ2-3; size: -; D: TRBD2; V: TRBV24-1; DNA: TGTGCCACCAGTGATGGGTCTAGCGGGGACACAGATACGCAGTATTTT; CDR3: CATSDGSSGDTDTQYF
J: TRBJ2-7; size: -; D: TRBD1; V: TRBV19; DNA: TGTGCCAGTAGCTGGACAGGGAGGAGGTACGAGCAGTACTTC; CDR3: CASSWTGRRYEQYF
J: TRBJ1-5; size: -; D: -; V: TRBV21-1; DNA: TGTGCCAGCAGCAACGGGACAGGGTTACGCCAGCCCCAGCATTTT; CDR3: CASSNGTGLRQPQHF
J: TRBJ1-2; size: -; D: -; V: TRBV5-6; DNA: TGTGCCAGCAGCTTGAACAGCTTCCGCTACACCTTC; CDR3: CASSLNSFRYTF
J: TRBJ2-7; size: once; D: TRBD2; V: TRBV7-9; DNA: TGTGCCAGCAGTCAGAGGGGACTAGCGGGAGGGCCCAACCCACGGGAGCAGTACTTC; CDR3: CASSQRGLAGGPNPREQYF
J: TRBJ2-3; size: -; D: -; V: TRBV6-5; DNA: TGTGCCAGCACCGTCGGGGATACGCAGTATTTT; CDR3: CASTVGDTQYF
J: TRBJ1-6; size: -; D: TRBD1; V: TRBV27; DNA: TGTGCCAGCCTACCTTCGGGACAGTATAATTCACCCCTCCACTTT; CDR3: CASLPSGQYNSPLHF
J: TRBJ1-4; size: -; D: TRBD1; V: TRBV10-3; DNA: TGTGCTACCAGGGGGTCTAATGAAAAACTGTTTTTT; CDR3: CATRGSNEKLFF
J: TRBJ2-1; size: -; D: TRBD1; V: TRBV14; DNA: TGTGCCAGCAGCCAGGACAGGGGGCTTACCAATGAGCAGTTCTTC; CDR3: CASSQDRGLTNEQFF
J: TRBJ2-1; size: -; D: TRBD2; V: TRBV30; DNA: TGTGCCTGGAGTGTACTAGCGGGGGGTTGGAATGAGCAGTTCTTC; CDR3: CAWSVLAGGWNEQFF
J: TRBJ2-5; size: few; D: -; V: TRBV7-9; DNA: TGTGCCAGCAGCCAAGGGGGGGGAGAGACCCAGTACTTC; CDR3: CASSQGGGETQYF
J: TRBJ2-2; size: -; D: -; V: TRBV30; DNA: TGTGCCTCCTCTGGGGCGGTTCAGGTCGGGGAGCTGTTTTTT; CDR3: CASSGAVQVGELFF
J: TRBJ2-6; size: few; D: -; V: TRBV5-1; DNA: TGCGCCAGCAGCTTGGCACAGGTTAGCTCTGGGGCCAACGTCCTGACTTTC; CDR3: CASSLAQVSSGANVLTF
J: TRBJ2-2; size: -; D: -; V: TRBV5-4; DNA: TGTGCCAGCAATCTTTATGGCGGGGGCCCGAACACCGGGGAGCTGTTTTTT; CDR3: CASNLYGGGPNTGELFF
J: TRBJ1-6; size: -; D: TRBD1; V: TRBV19; DNA: TGTGCCAGTAGTATAACCCGGGACAGGGATAATTCACCCCTCCACTTT; CDR3: CASSITRDRDNSPLHF